This T cell receptor beta chain comes out of a study of blood T cells in healthy people across ages. Losses at the gene ends were 5 bases for V and 4 bases for J; bases not matched to a gene: 19. CDR3 length: 19 amino acids. Germline V gives CDR1 ENHRY, CDR2 SYGVKD. Whenever a sample was processed, at least 7 million PBMCs were isolated. With a J-beta primer mix and a sample-barcoded 5' primer, a second PCR ran roughly 6 to 12 cycles. Each cDNA molecule carried a tag from a template-switch adaptor that contained 12 random nucleotides. Each of the samples gave a minimum of 2.5 million paired-end reads that contained CDR3. MiXCR, applied by TCRdb to the 5' RACE reads, yields one record per CDR3 protein. Among 1.2 million to 1.5 million distinct CDR3 sequences listed, approximately 59% were seen once.

This chain connects TRBV10-3 to TRBJ2-2; 7 bases are shared with TRBD2. Sequencing used blood. The clonotype was recovered from a man aged 18 to 29 in good health. In DNA form, the CDR3 reads TGTGCCATCAGTTTAGGACTAGATATCCCCAATGAGCGCACCGGGGAGCTGTTTTTT. As protein: CAISLGLDIPNERTGELFF.